The 30 T cell receptor beta chains listed next were all sequenced from one sample in a study of T cell repertoires in cytomegalovirus infection. These receptors are not linked to any known antigen. TCRdb reanalysed the reads using MiXCR and keeps one entry per CDR3 protein. The sample comprises some 350,000 distinct CDR3 sequences, about 35% of which are singletons, and roughly 13% rests with the top ten. The sample was cultured PBMCs, taken from culture after CMV antigen stimulation. The receptors shown here come from a human donor in good health (CMV status not recorded). Some clones in this sample may be carry-over from other donors' samples.

In this sample, this clonotype turned up a few times. V and J are TRBV6-1 and TRBJ1-1, with a weak D call TRBD1 (6 bases). The CDR3 length is 16 residues. CDR1 MNHNS and CDR2 SASEGT come from the germline V gene. V dropped 1 base and J dropped 7 bases, with 19 bases sitting between them. The DNA of the CDR3 is TGTGCCAGCAGTGAAGTAGTAAGGACAGCCAGCCGTGAAGCTTTCTTT. Its translation is CASSEVVRTASREAFF.

This chain joins TRBV30 and TRBJ2-1, with TRBD2 matching 8 bases. CDR3 size: 15 residues. Germline CDR1 and CDR2: GTSNPN and SVGIG (reference sequence). V shed 0 bases and J 7 bases; nucleotides not matched to a gene: 8. This CDR3 reads CAWSVTGGPRNEQFF. The CDR3 DNA sequence: TGTGCCTGGAGTGTAACGGGAGGGCCTAGAAATGAGCAGTTCTTC.

This clonotype was recorded a few times. The chain carries TRBV29-1 and TRBJ2-1; no clear D gene. CDR1 and CDR2 (germline): SQVTM, ANQGSEA. The CDR3 has 11 amino acids. V was cut by 4 bases and J by 3 bases, with 4 bases left in between. CDR3: CSVVYYNEQFF. CDR3 in DNA: TGCAGCGTTGTCTACTACAATGAGCAGTTCTTC.

This clonotype was seen a few times. The chain has TRBV6-1 and TRBJ2-6; tentative D call: TRBD1 (6 bases). The CDR3 has 20 residues. V was clipped by 4 bases and J by 0 bases, with 22 bases between them. From germline, CDR1 is MNHNS and CDR2 SASEGT. The CDR3: CASSGNLRGQAVSGANVLTF. CDR3 bases: TGTGCCAGCAGTGGTAACCTTCGGGGACAAGCCGTCTCTGGGGCCAACGTCCTGACTTTC.

This chain connects TRBV6-2 or TRBV6-3 to TRBJ1-1; D remains ambiguous. Trimming removed 6 bases at V and 8 bases at J, with 13 bases between. The CDR3 loop spans 12 amino acids. CDR1 is MNHEY and CDR2 is SVGEGT in the germline V gene. CDR3 amino acids: CASSTIDWEAFF. CDR3 coding DNA: TGTGCCAGCAGCACTATAGACTGGGAAGCTTTCTTT.

This rearrangement joins TRBV27 to TRBJ2-3; 12 bases fit TRBD1. This CDR3 comprises 13 residues. Trimming at V came to 5 bases and at J to 14 bases, leaving 8 bases not matched to a gene. CDR1 and CDR2 (germline): MNHEY, SMNVEV (reference sequence). The CDR3 DNA follows: TGTGCCAGCAGTACAGGGACAGGGGGCCGCCTGTATTTT. Amino acids: CASSTGTGGRLYF.

This clonotype was observed a handful of times. V is TRBV6-5 and J is TRBJ1-1; the D gene is possibly TRBD1 (6 bases). The V gene lost 11 bases and the J gene lost 0 bases, with 13 bases spanning the gap. This CDR3 has 13 residues. Germline V gene data show CDR1 as MNHEY and CDR2 as SVGAGI. The CDR3 sequence: CACHREVNTEAFF. The CDR3, as DNA: TGTGCCTGCCACAGGGAAGTGAACACTGAAGCTTTCTTT.

This clonotype was recorded many times. J is TRBJ2-1 and V is TRBV7-2; tentatively, D is TRBD1 (6 bases). V was cut by 3 bases and J by 5 bases, with 11 bases left in between. The CDR3 sequence is 14 residues long. Germline values: CDR1 SGHTA, CDR2 FQGNSA. CDR3 sequence: CASSLGAANNEQFF. The CDR3, as DNA: TGTGCCAGCAGCTTGGGGGCAGCCAACAATGAGCAGTTCTTC.

The chain recombines TRBV6-5 with TRBJ1-1; TRBD1 matches at 9 bases. The germline V gene encodes CDR1 MNHEY and CDR2 SVGAGI. Trimming at V came to 2 bases and at J to 3 bases, leaving 7 bases not matched to a gene. This CDR3 has 16 residues. The chain's CDR3 is CASSYAGTGPYTEAFF. The CDR3 DNA follows: TGTGCCAGCAGTTACGCCGGGACAGGGCCGTACACTGAAGCTTTCTTT.

This clonotype was found a few times. CDR3 protein: CASSIGQVGWSVTEAFF. CDR3 in DNA: TGTGCCAGTAGTATAGGACAGGTAGGATGGAGTGTCACTGAAGCTTTCTTT. The rearrangement uses TRBV19 and TRBJ1-1; D possibly corresponds to TRBD1 (6 bases). The CDR3 sequence is 17 residues long. With 1 base removed from V and 4 bases from J, the gap between germline ends came to 19 bases. Germline V gene sequence: CDR1 LNHDA, CDR2 SQIVND (reference sequence).

This clonotype showed up just a few times. The chain combines TRBV19 with TRBJ1-1; TRBD1 agrees at 8 bases. The CDR3 has 15 amino acids. Germline-derived CDR1 and CDR2 are LNHDA and SQIVND (reference sequence). Germline trimming cut 5 bases from V and 0 bases from J; bases unmatched to any gene: 5. CDR3 amino acids: CASSPRQGLNTEAFF. DNA of the CDR3: TGTGCCAGTAGTCCCCGACAGGGGTTGAACACTGAAGCTTTCTTT.

The chain links TRBV28 to TRBJ2-1, with TRBD2 matching over 11 bases. The germline CDR1 and CDR2 sequences are MDHEN and SYDVKM. The CDR3 runs 20 residues. After removal of 3 bases from V and 0 bases from J, the junction contained 13 bases not matched to a gene. CDR3 in DNA: TGTGCCAGCAGTTTCCTCTGGGCTAGCGGGAGGCGAAGCTCCTACAATGAGCAGTTCTTC. Translating it yields CASSFLWASGRRSSYNEQFF.

This clonotype was recorded at least ten times. This chain links TRBV7-2 with TRBJ1-1; no firm D call. The germline gives CDR1 SGHTA, CDR2 FQGNSA. This CDR3 has 13 residues. The V end lost 1 base, the J end lost 2 bases, and 5 bases lay between the germline ends. CDR3 region: CASSLERNTEAFF. CDR3 DNA sequence: TGTGCCAGCAGCTTAGAGAGAAACACTGAAGCTTTCTTT.

At least ten counts were recorded for this clonotype. The rearrangement joins TRBV7-8 to TRBJ1-3; 7 bases agree with TRBD1. The ends lost 5 bases at V and 0 bases at J; junction bases unmatched: 10. CDR3 size: 17 residues. The germline V gene encodes CDR1 SGHVS and CDR2 FQNEAQ. CDR3 DNA: TGTGCCAGCAGCCAAAGACAGGGTACCCTCTCTGGAAACACCATATATTTT. Translated: CASSQRQGTLSGNTIYF.

This chain connects TRBV2 to TRBJ2-3; D remains unclear. The CDR3 is 14 amino acids. CDR1 and CDR2 from the germline V gene are SNHLY and FYNNEI. With 2 bases removed from V and 0 bases from J, the gap between germline ends came to 6 bases. CDR3 coding DNA: TGTGCCAGCAGTGAACTTAGTAGCACAGATACGCAGTATTTT. Translated: CASSELSSTDTQYF.

This clonotype was seen only a few times. The V and J genes are TRBV12-3 or TRBV12-4 and TRBJ1-1, with D hard to call. Trimming left V 7 bases short and J 0 bases short, with 9 bases between. This CDR3 region has 13 residues. The CDR3 DNA reads TGTGCCAGCACTCACCTGATGAACACTGAAGCTTTCTTT. Encoded protein: CASTHLMNTEAFF.

This clonotype was seen only a few times. This chain links TRBV11-2 with TRBJ2-1; the match to TRBD2 covers 7 bases. After removal of 5 bases from V and 6 bases from J, the junction contained 16 bases not matched to a gene. This CDR3 has 17 amino acids. Germline assignment: CDR1 SGHAT and CDR2 FQNNGV. The CDR3 DNA follows: TGTGCCAGCAGCCCCCCCCCGCGACTAGCTGGGATCAATGAGCAGTTCTTC. It translates to CASSPPPRLAGINEQFF.

This clonotype was detected ten times or more. The J gene is TRBJ2-5, the V gene TRBV7-2; 13 bases agree with TRBD2. Germline V lookup: CDR1 SGHTA, CDR2 FQGNSA. This CDR3 has 16 amino acids. Germline trimming cut 4 bases from V and 5 bases from J; bases unmatched to any gene: 7. DNA for the CDR3: TGTGCCAGCAGCTCGGGACTAGCGGGGTCCGGGGAGACCCAGTACTTC. Translation: CASSSGLAGSGETQYF. Based on the CDR3 plus reference TRBV7-2 and TRBJ2-5, the full variable domain is GAGVSQSPSNKVTEKGKDVELRCDPISGHTALYWYRQSLGQGLEFLIYFQGNSAPDKSGLPSDRFSAERTGGSVSTLTIQRTQQEDSAVYLCASSSGLAGSGETQYFGPGTRLLVL.

V gene TRBV19 combines with J gene TRBJ1-1; D is perhaps TRBD1 (5 bases). In germline, CDR1 is LNHDA, CDR2 SQIVND (reference sequence). This CDR3 contains 15 residues. V lost 5 bases to trimming and J lost 4 bases, with 17 bases between them. The CDR3 region is CASSLNRAGPTEAFF. In DNA, the CDR3 is TGTGCCAGTAGTCTAAATAGGGCAGGGCCCACTGAAGCTTTCTTT.

This clonotype was recorded a few times. The rearrangement uses TRBV6-1 and TRBJ2-1; TRBD2 matches at 9 bases. After removal of 4 bases from V and 8 bases from J, the junction contained 9 bases not matched to a gene. The germline V gene has CDR1 MNHNS and CDR2 SASEGT. The CDR3 spans 15 residues. CDR3 nucleotides: TGTGCCAGCAGTGTGGCGCTAGCGGGAATTTATGAGCAGTTCTTC. This encodes CASSVALAGIYEQFF.

This clonotype was seen only a few times. V usage is TRBV4-1 and J usage is TRBJ1-1; D is ambiguous. CDR3 length equals 13 residues. Trimming shortened V by 1 base and J by 5 bases, and 8 bases separated the two germline ends. Germline V gene sequence: CDR1 MGHRA, CDR2 YSYEKL. CDR3 coding DNA: TGCGCCAGCAGCCAAGGCGCGGAAACTGAAGCTTTCTTT. This translates into CASSQGAETEAFF.

This chain joins TRBV2 and TRBJ2-1; 15 positions agree with TRBD2. Germline trimming cut 4 bases from V and 10 bases from J; bases unmatched to any gene: 2. Looked up from germline, CDR1 is SNHLY and CDR2 is FYNNEI. There are 14 residues in the CDR3. CDR3 region: CASSGTSGRAEQFF. CDR3 coding DNA: TGTGCCAGCAGTGGGACTAGCGGGAGGGCGGAGCAGTTCTTC.

The chain recombines TRBV11-3 with TRBJ1-1, with unresolved D. The CDR3 length is 13 residues. Deletions cut 4 bases from V and 1 base from J, with 7 bases between. Germline CDR1 and CDR2: SGHNT and YENEEA. The CDR3 is CASSYNENTEAFF. The CDR3 DNA is TGTGCCAGCAGCTACAATGAGAACACTGAAGCTTTCTTT.

The chain combines TRBV7-9 with TRBJ2-7; D not certain. The V end was cut by 3 bases, the J end by 7 bases, with 22 bases between. CDR1 is SEHNR, CDR2 FQNEAQ, per germline (reference sequence). The CDR3 covers 16 residues. CDR3: CASSLLRLRQVGEQYF. CDR3 nucleotide sequence: TGTGCCAGCAGCTTGTTGCGTTTAAGGCAGGTGGGAGAGCAGTACTTC.

Many counts were recorded for this clonotype. This rearrangement joins TRBV7-2 to TRBJ2-3; the D gene is possibly TRBD1 (5 bases). V was shortened by 1 base and J by 4 bases, with 12 bases between the two germline ends. The CDR3 length is 15 residues. Germline lookup yields CDR1 SGHTA and CDR2 FQGNSA. The CDR3 DNA follows: TGTGCCAGCAGCTTAGGTAGACAGCTTTCAGATACGCAGTATTTT. Translating it yields CASSLGRQLSDTQYF.

This clonotype came up many times. This chain uses TRBV7-2 with TRBJ2-5, with D perhaps matching TRBD1 (6 bases). The CDR3 has 16 residues. Between the trimmed V and J ends, which lost 1 base and 1 base, there was a span of 13 bases. CDR1 is SGHTA and CDR2 is FQGNSA in the germline V gene. CDR3 protein: CASSLEMWTAQETQYF. CDR3 bases: TGTGCCAGCAGCTTAGAGATGTGGACAGCCCAAGAGACCCAGTACTTC. Filled out from reference TRBV7-2 and TRBJ2-5, the complete variable domain reads GAGVSQSPSNKVTEKGKDVELRCDPISGHTALYWYRQSLGQGLEFLIYFQGNSAPDKSGLPSDRFSAERTGGSVSTLTIQRTQQEDSAVYLCASSLEMWTAQETQYFGPGTRLLVL.

In its sample, this clonotype was seen a few times. The rearrangement joins TRBV24-1 to TRBJ2-7, with 7 positions matching TRBD2. Losses at the gene ends were 4 bases for V and 0 bases for J; bases not matched to a gene: 2. CDR3 length: 14 amino acids. Germline CDR1 reads KGHDR; CDR2 reads SFDVKD. DNA of the CDR3: TGTGCCACCAGTGAGACGGGAGGCTCCTACGAGCAGTACTTC. It codes for CATSETGGSYEQYF.

This clonotype was observed a few times. This chain links TRBV6-2 or TRBV6-3 with TRBJ2-1; 8 bases fit TRBD1. This CDR3 spans 14 amino acids. Germline loops: CDR1 MNHEY, CDR2 SVGEGT. Trimming at V came to 2 bases and at J to 9 bases, leaving 6 bases not matched to a gene. CDR3 in DNA: TGTGCCAGCAGTTACCGAGACAGGGGAGTTGAGCAGTTCTTC. Its protein product is CASSYRDRGVEQFF.

This chain uses TRBV11-2 with TRBJ1-2; possible D gene TRBD1, 5 bases. The germline CDR1 and CDR2 sequences are SGHAT and FQNNGV. With 6 bases removed from V and 0 bases from J, the gap between germline ends came to 14 bases. CDR3 length: 15 residues. The CDR3 is CASRGVPVANYGYTF. CDR3 DNA: TGTGCCAGCAGAGGGGTACCAGTAGCTAACTATGGCTACACCTTC.

The V gene is TRBV6-5, the J gene TRBJ1-1; perhaps TRBD1 as D (6 bases). This CDR3 has 15 amino acids. Germline CDR1 MNHEY, CDR2 SVGAGI. The V end was cut by 7 bases, the J end by 1 base, with 16 bases between. The chain's CDR3 is CASNLKGGANTEAFF. The CDR3 DNA follows: TGTGCCAGCAACCTTAAGGGGGGAGCGAACACTGAAGCTTTCTTT.